The 21 T cell receptor beta chains below all came from one sample that was sequenced in a study of control samples from healthy donors and cancer patients. Sequenced by immunoSEQ multiplex PCR; TCRdb stores in-frame clones only, minus some. This table holds 200,000 or so clones, around 94% found once. Sequencing input: blood. These receptor sequences come from a man between 45 and 60 years old in good health.

The chain has TRBV13 and TRBJ2-7; the match to TRBD1 covers 10 bases. The CDR3 runs 15 residues. CDR1 and CDR2 (germline): PRHDT, FYEKMQ (reference sequence). V dropped 5 bases and J dropped 3; count of bases not matched to a gene: 7. In nucleotides, the CDR3 is TGTGCCAGCAGCCCAATCGGGACAGGGGACTACGAGCAGTACTTC. Its translation is CASSPIGTGDYEQYF. Full variable domain (remainder filled in from reference TRBV13 and TRBJ2-7): AAGVIQSPRHLIKEKRETATLKCYPIPRHDTVYWYQQGPGQDPQFLISFYEKMQSDKGSIPDRFSAQQFSDYHSELNMSSLELGDSALYFCASSPIGTGDYEQYFGPGTRLTVT.

The CDR3 DNA reads TGTGCCAGCAGTTACTCGGGGGGAGTAAATTCACCCCTCCACTTT. Residues: CASSYSGGVNSPLHF. The rearrangement links TRBV6-5 to TRBJ1-6; D is perhaps TRBD1 (5 bases). CDR1 is MNHEY and CDR2 is SVGAGI in the germline V gene. Deletions cut 0 bases from V and 7 bases from J, with 10 bases between. The CDR3 spans 15 residues.

The chain has TRBV28 and TRBJ1-4, with 7 bases identical to TRBD1. Germline V gene sequence: CDR1 MDHEN, CDR2 SYDVKM. The CDR3 consists of 15 residues. V lost 3 bases, J lost 6 bases, and 7 bases stayed unmatched. The CDR3 here is CASSFSGQPDEKLFF. The CDR3 coding sequence is TGTGCCAGCAGTTTCTCGGGACAGCCCGATGAAAAACTGTTTTTT.

The chain combines TRBV5-1 with TRBJ1-4; no reliable D call. The CDR3 length is 13 residues. Trimming pared 3 bases from V and 3 bases from J, leaving 6 bases between. The germline CDR1 and CDR2 sequences are SGHRS and YFSETQ. The CDR3 is CASSWTANEKLFF. The CDR3 nucleotides read TGCGCCAGCAGCTGGACCGCTAATGAAAAACTGTTTTTT.

V and J are TRBV5-1 and TRBJ1-1; D perhaps matches TRBD1 (5 bases). Germline V gene lookup returns CDR1 SGHRS and CDR2 YFSETQ. Trimming stripped 4 bases from V and 3 bases from J, with 16 bases between. The CDR3 has 15 amino acids. The CDR3 region has the DNA TGCGCCAGCAGCAAGGGCAGGTTGGGGGACACTGAAGCTTTCTTT. Its protein product is CASSKGRLGDTEAFF. Combining the CDR3 with reference TRBV5-1 and TRBJ1-1 gives the whole variable domain KAGVTQTPRYLIKTRGQQVTLSCSPISGHRSVSWYQQTPGQGLQFLFEYFSETQRNKGNFPGRFSGRQFSNSRSEMNVSTLELGDSALYLCASSKGRLGDTEAFFGQGTRLTVV.

The V call is TRBV7-6, the J call TRBJ2-1; 7 positions agree with TRBD2. CDR3 size: 17 residues. Germline-derived CDR1 and CDR2 are SGHVS and FNYEAQ. With V trimmed by 2 bases and J by 4 bases, 11 bases remained unmatched. The CDR3 region is CASSLPSGLVLYNEQFF. Written as DNA, the CDR3 is TGTGCCAGCAGCTTACCTAGCGGCCTCGTGTTGTACAATGAGCAGTTCTTC.

The rearrangement uses TRBV19 and TRBJ2-5; D is uncertain. The CDR3 spans 16 residues. Germline CDR1 and CDR2: LNHDA and SQIVND (reference sequence). The ends were cut back, 2 bases at V and 3 bases at J, with 16 bases in the middle. CDR3 in DNA: TGTGCCAGTAGTATACAAGTACGGGCCTTGGAAGAGACCCAGTACTTC. It specifies CASSIQVRALEETQYF. Variable domain in full (rest from reference TRBV19 and TRBJ2-5): DGGITQSPKYLFRKEGQNVTLSCEQNLNHDAMYWYRQDPGQGLRLIYYSQIVNDFQKGDIAEGYSVSREKKESFPLTVTSAQKNPTAFYLCASSIQVRALEETQYFGPGTRLLVL.

The J gene is TRBJ2-4, the V gene TRBV21-1. TRBV21-1 represents a pseudogene. This CDR3 contains 16 residues. In DNA form, the CDR3 reads TGTGCCAGCAGCAAAGCGGGACGGAAGGCCAAAAACATTCAGTACTTC. It codes for CASSKAGRKAKNIQYF.

The chain recombines TRBV27 with TRBJ1-5; a possible D gene is TRBD1 (5 bases). The CDR3 consists of 14 residues. The germline V and J ends were trimmed by 4 bases and 0 bases, with 7 bases remaining between them. Looked up from germline, CDR1 is MNHEY and CDR2 is SMNVEV (reference sequence). As DNA, the CDR3 is TGTGCCAGCAGTTGGGGGGATAGCAATCAGCCCCAGCATTTT. Translation gives CASSWGDSNQPQHF.

The rearrangement links TRBV5-1 to TRBJ1-2; tentatively, D is TRBD1 (6 bases). The CDR3 has 17 residues. Germline-derived CDR1 and CDR2 are SGHRS and YFSETQ. V dropped 3 bases and J dropped 0 bases, with 18 bases sitting between them. The CDR3 region is CASSWGARTASNYGYTF. The CDR3 region has the DNA TGCGCCAGCAGCTGGGGGGCCCGGACAGCCTCTAACTATGGCTACACCTTC.

CDR3 sequence reads: CASSLAGAGGTEAFF. In DNA form, the CDR3 reads TGCGCCAGCAGCTTGGCCGGGGCAGGGGGCACTGAAGCTTTCTTT. This rearrangement joins TRBV5-1 to TRBJ1-1; TRBD1 aligns across 7 bases. With V trimmed by 0 bases and J by 4 bases, 6 bases remained unmatched. CDR1 and CDR2 (germline): SGHRS, YFSETQ. This CDR3 is 15 amino acids long.

The V gene is TRBV14, the J gene TRBJ1-1, with 7 bases matching TRBD1. CDR1 and CDR2 from the germline V gene are SGHDN and FVKESK. There are 13 residues in the CDR3. J was trimmed by 8 bases and V by 4 bases; bases with no gene match: 7. The CDR3 DNA is TGTGCCAGCAGCCGAATACTACAGGGGGAAGCTTTCTTT. This gives the protein CASSRILQGEAFF. Drawing the rest from reference TRBV14 and TRBJ1-1, the complete variable domain is EAGVTQFPSHSVIEKGQTVTLRCDPISGHDNLYWYRRVMGKEIKFLLHFVKESKQDESGMPNNRFLAERTGGTYSTLKVQPAELEDSGVYFCASSRILQGEAFFGQGTRLTVV.

V usage is TRBV9 and J usage is TRBJ2-7; perhaps TRBD1 as D (6 bases). This CDR3 has 14 residues. V was clipped by 7 bases and J by 1 base, with 15 bases between them. Germline V gives CDR1 SGDLS, CDR2 YYNGEE. CDR3 loop: CASSNRGQSYEQYF. CDR3 nucleotides: TGTGCCAGCTCAAACCGGGGACAATCCTACGAGCAGTACTTC.

The chain carries TRBV6-6 and TRBJ1-6; TRBD1 is a possible D gene (5 bases). Between the trimmed V and J ends, which lost 0 bases and 6 bases, there was a span of 6 bases. This CDR3 region has 14 residues. CDR1 and CDR2 from the germline V gene are MNHNY and SVGAGI (reference sequence). This CDR3 reads CASSYSDSNSPLHF. The CDR3, as DNA: TGTGCCAGCAGTTACTCCGACAGTAATTCACCCCTCCACTTT.

This sequence joins TRBV5-1 and TRBJ1-1, with TRBD1 matching over 8 bases. The CDR3 covers 14 residues. The V segment lost 4 bases and the J segment 1 base; nucleotides outside the gene matches: 3. The germline V gene encodes CDR1 SGHRS and CDR2 YFSETQ. The CDR3 here is CASSGQGRNTEAFF. CDR3 in DNA: TGCGCCAGCAGCGGACAGGGACGGAACACTGAAGCTTTCTTT.

The V and J genes are TRBV28 and TRBJ2-2; D perhaps matches TRBD1 (6 bases). Trimming shortened V by 10 bases and J by 10 bases, and 16 bases separated the two germline ends. CDR1 MDHEN and CDR2 SYDVKM come from the germline V gene. CDR3 length: 12 amino acids. The CDR3: CATRQAPEELFF. Written as DNA, the CDR3 is TGTGCCACACGACAGGCCCCCGAGGAGCTGTTTTTT.

For the CDR3, the DNA is TGTGCCAGCAGCCCCCGGGGCTCTAGCGAGCAGTACTTC. Translation gives CASSPRGSSEQYF. This chain uses TRBV11-3 with TRBJ2-7, with D possibly called TRBD1 or TRBD2 (5 bases each). The CDR3 spans 13 residues. Germline CDR1 and CDR2: SGHNT and YENEEA. Trimming took 5 bases from V and 6 from J, leaving 14 bases between them.

The rearrangement joins TRBV19 to TRBJ2-2, with D unclear. V shed 6 bases and J shed 0 bases, with 11 bases lying between them. The CDR3 has 15 amino acids. Germline V lookup: CDR1 LNHDA, CDR2 SQIVND (reference sequence). CDR3 nucleotide sequence: TGTGCCAGTAGATATACAGCTTCGAACACCGGGGAGCTGTTTTTT. Translating it yields CASRYTASNTGELFF.

This clone was seen just once. The chain is built from TRBV13 and TRBJ2-5; 10 nucleotides agree with TRBD1. Unmatched junction bases numbered 4, after V lost 5 bases and J lost 4 bases. The germline V gene encodes CDR1 PRHDT and CDR2 FYEKMQ (reference sequence). There are 14 residues in the CDR3. CDR3 residues: CASSLRQGAETQYF. CDR3 DNA sequence: TGTGCCAGCAGCCTTCGACAGGGGGCAGAGACCCAGTACTTC.

This chain uses TRBV7-9 with TRBJ1-3; D call uncertain. The germline CDR1 and CDR2 sequences are SEHNR and FQNEAQ (reference sequence). The CDR3 has 14 residues. The V end lost 3 bases, the J end lost 7 bases, and 13 bases lay between the germline ends. CDR3 nucleotides: TGTGCCAGCAGCTTGATTACATATGACAACACCATATATTTT. It codes for CASSLITYDNTIYF.

This clone came up once. This sequence joins TRBV5-1 and TRBJ1-1; 8 bases match TRBD1. With V trimmed by 0 bases and J by 4 bases, 5 bases remained unmatched. Germline CDR1 and CDR2: SGHRS and YFSETQ. The CDR3 loop spans 15 amino acids. Here the CDR3 reads CASSLVQGAITEAFF. In nucleotides, the CDR3 is TGCGCCAGCAGCTTGGTTCAGGGGGCAATCACTGAAGCTTTCTTT.